What follows are 31 T cell receptor beta chains derived from one specimen sequenced in a study of T cells after yellow fever vaccination. Each CDR3 protein is one row after TCRdb ran MiXCR on the 5' RACE reads. In the table there are hundreds of thousands of distinct CDR3 sequences, around 12% of which are singletons. This sample comprised PBMCs, obtained on the day of the yellow fever booster vaccination. The receptors here all came from a man aged 30 to 45 who received the YFV17D yellow fever vaccine.

The chain has TRBV4-1 and TRBJ1-3, with D unclear. The length of the CDR3 is 14 residues. The V and J ends lost 3 bases and 3 bases respectively, with 9 bases between them. CDR1 is MGHRA, CDR2 YSYEKL, per germline. The CDR3 region is CASSQAEGGNTIYF. CDR3 in DNA: TGCGCCAGCAGCCAGGCCGAGGGTGGAAACACCATATATTTT.

The chain joins TRBV20-1 to TRBJ2-7, with D maybe TRBD2 (5 bases). This CDR3 has 15 residues. V lost 0 bases and J 4 bases, leaving 16 bases between the germline ends. The germline V gene encodes CDR1 DFQATT and CDR2 SNEGSKA (reference sequence). CDR3 sequence reads: CSAREIGIRKYEQYF. CDR3 sequence (DNA): TGCAGTGCTAGAGAGATCGGGATTCGGAAGTACGAGCAGTACTTC.

The chain employs TRBV30 and TRBJ2-5; D unresolved. The V gene's germline CDR1 is GTSNPN and CDR2 SVGIG (reference sequence). Trimming shortened V by 8 bases and J by 9 bases, and 19 bases separated the two germline ends. The CDR3 is made up of 12 amino acids. CDR3 loop: CATRPHGRSQYF. In DNA, the CDR3 is TGTGCCACAAGACCCCATGGTCGGTCCCAGTACTTC.

This clonotype was observed a few times. V usage is TRBV18 and J usage is TRBJ2-7; possibly TRBD2 for D (6 bases). The germline V gene has CDR1 KGHSH and CDR2 LQKENI. V was cut by 3 bases and J by 3 bases, with 12 bases left in between. The CDR3 is 14 residues long. CDR3 nucleotides: TGTGCCAGCTCACCTACCGGGAGTAACTACGAGCAGTACTTC. The encoded protein is CASSPTGSNYEQYF.

This clonotype showed up just a few times. The J gene is TRBJ2-1, the V gene TRBV11-2; 11 nucleotides agree with TRBD2. Germline trimming cut 5 bases from V and 6 bases from J; bases unmatched to any gene: 6. The CDR3 is 15 amino acids. Germline V CDR1 and CDR2: SGHAT, FQNNGV. Here the CDR3 DNA reads TGTGCCAGCAGCATACTAGCGGGAGAGCGCAATGAGCAGTTCTTC. It yields the protein CASSILAGERNEQFF.

This clonotype was counted at least ten times. This chain links TRBV18 with TRBJ2-3; TRBD2 agrees at 10 bases. The V segment lost 3 bases and the J segment 4 bases; nucleotides outside the gene matches: 1. Per germline, CDR1 KGHSH and CDR2 LQKENI. The CDR3 consists of 14 residues. The CDR3 sequence: CASSPLAGADTQYF. As DNA, the CDR3 is TGTGCCAGCTCACCGCTAGCGGGAGCAGATACGCAGTATTTT.

The rearrangement links TRBV15 to TRBJ2-7; the match to TRBD1 covers 8 bases. CDR3 length equals 15 residues. V lost 0 bases and J lost 3; bases outside the gene matches: 4. Germline V CDR1 and CDR2: LNHNV, YYDKDF (reference sequence). In DNA form, the CDR3 reads TGTGCCACCAGCAGAGACCTTGGACAGGGCTACGAGCAGTACTTC. This gives the protein CATSRDLGQGYEQYF.

The genes are TRBV27 and TRBJ1-4; tentatively, D is TRBD1 (5 bases). CDR3 length: 15 amino acids. Trimming shortened V by 5 bases and J by 2 bases, and 12 bases separated the two germline ends. Looked up from germline, CDR1 is MNHEY and CDR2 is SMNVEV (reference sequence). This CDR3 is CASSELDSTNEKLFF. The CDR3 DNA sequence: TGTGCCAGCAGTGAATTAGACAGCACTAATGAAAAACTGTTTTTT. The variable domain in full, completed from reference TRBV27 and TRBJ1-4, reads EAQVTQNPRYLITVTGKKLTVTCSQNMNHEYMSWYRQDPGLGLRQIYYSMNVEVTDKGDVPEGYKVSRKEKRNFPLILESPSPNQTSLYFCASSELDSTNEKLFFGSGTQLSVL.

Only a few counts were recorded for this clonotype. J is TRBJ2-3 and V is TRBV7-2; 7 nucleotides agree with TRBD2. The CDR3 length is 17 residues. Per the germline V gene, CDR1 is SGHTA and CDR2 is FQGNSA. The V segment lost 0 bases and the J segment 2 bases; nucleotides outside the gene matches: 8. The CDR3 sequence: CASSLALTSTLTDTQYF. CDR3 DNA sequence: TGTGCCAGCAGCTTAGCGTTGACTAGCACCCTCACAGATACGCAGTATTTT.

This clonotype was seen repeatedly, ten times or more. The chain joins TRBV4-2 to TRBJ2-3; weak D call: TRBD2 (6 bases). Germline CDR1 reads LGHNA; CDR2 reads YNFKEQ. The CDR3 length is 17 residues. The ends were cut back, 0 bases at V and 1 base at J, with 14 bases in the middle. CDR3 DNA: TGTGCCAGCAGCCAAGACTACGCGGGGCCGCGCACAGATACGCAGTATTTT. Translated: CASSQDYAGPRTDTQYF.

This clonotype appeared many times. J is TRBJ2-1 and V is TRBV5-1; 8 bases agree with TRBD1. Looked up from germline, CDR1 is SGHRS and CDR2 is YFSETQ. The V segment lost 5 bases and the J segment 7 bases; nucleotides outside the gene matches: 11. This CDR3 has 15 residues. The CDR3 DNA follows: TGCGCCAGCAGAAGGGGACAGGAGATGGGGAATGAGCAGTTCTTC. Its protein product is CASRRGQEMGNEQFF.

The chain combines TRBV20-1 with TRBJ2-7; TRBD2 agrees at 11 bases. Looked up from germline, CDR1 is DFQATT and CDR2 is SNEGSKA (reference sequence). Trimming at V came to 6 bases and at J to 2 bases, leaving 9 bases not matched to a gene. The CDR3 runs to 15 residues. In DNA, the CDR3 is TGCAGTGCGGCCGCCGGGACTAGCGGCACCTACGAGCAGTACTTC. The encoded protein is CSAAAGTSGTYEQYF.

This rearrangement joins TRBV12-3 or TRBV12-4 to TRBJ1-5, with D maybe TRBD1 (5 bases). The germline V and J ends were trimmed by 4 bases and 6 bases, with 19 bases remaining between them. The CDR3 covers 16 residues. CDR3 coding DNA: TGTGCCAGCAGTTCCCGATGGGGAGGGGCAGGTCAGCCCCAGCATTTT. This encodes CASSSRWGGAGQPQHF.

This clonotype appeared a few times. The chain couples TRBV20-1 to TRBJ1-6; 8 bases fit TRBD1. The CDR3 loop spans 15 amino acids. Germline CDR1 and CDR2: DFQATT and SNEGSKA (reference sequence). The trim removed 5 bases at V and 3 bases at J, leaving 6 bases unmatched. CDR3 sequence reads: CSARIGQGYNSPLHF. The CDR3 region has the DNA TGCAGTGCTCGAATAGGACAGGGCTATAATTCACCCCTCCACTTT.

This clonotype was recorded at least ten times. J is TRBJ2-5 and V is TRBV5-1; no clear D gene. CDR3 length: 13 residues. Germline CDR1 is SGHRS and CDR2 is YFSETQ. Trimming pared 4 bases from V and 4 bases from J, leaving 11 bases between. CDR3 loop: CASSVGMRETQYF. The CDR3 DNA reads TGCGCCAGCAGCGTGGGGATGCGAGAGACCCAGTACTTC.

This clonotype has more than one count but fewer than ten. DNA of the CDR3: TGTGCCAGCAGTTTAGGTTTCGTCGATGAGCAGTTCTTC. Translation gives CASSLGFVDEQFF. The V and J genes are TRBV27 and TRBJ2-1; no reliable D call. The CDR3 has 13 amino acids. The germline V and J ends were trimmed by 2 bases and 8 bases, with 10 bases remaining between them. The germline CDR1 and CDR2 sequences are MNHEY and SMNVEV (reference sequence).

This clonotype occurred a few times. The chain has TRBV27 and TRBJ2-4; D is uncertain. The V gene's germline CDR1 is MNHEY and CDR2 SMNVEV (reference sequence). The CDR3 has 16 amino acids. The V end was cut by 5 bases, the J end by 1 base, with 15 bases between. The CDR3 DNA follows: TGTGCCAGCAGTCCCCTACCGGGTATGGCCAAAAACATTCAGTACTTC. Its protein product is CASSPLPGMAKNIQYF.

This clonotype appeared many times. The rearrangement uses TRBV7-9 and TRBJ2-5; maybe TRBD1 (6 bases). V shed 5 bases and J shed 5 bases, with 18 bases lying between them. The CDR3 covers 15 residues. The germline V gene encodes CDR1 SEHNR and CDR2 FQNEAQ (reference sequence). The CDR3: CASSERTGHRETQYF. The CDR3 coding sequence is TGTGCCAGCAGCGAGAGGACGGGACACCGGGAGACCCAGTACTTC.

The rearrangement uses TRBV6-2 or TRBV6-3 and TRBJ1-1; tentatively, D is TRBD1 (5 bases). The germline V and J ends were trimmed by 2 bases and 5 bases, with 9 bases remaining between them. The length of the CDR3 is 13 residues. The germline V gene has CDR1 MNHEY and CDR2 SVGEGT. The CDR3 sequence: CASSYAGPTEAFF. Here the CDR3 DNA reads TGTGCCAGCAGTTACGCGGGGCCAACTGAAGCTTTCTTT.

The J gene is TRBJ1-3, the V gene TRBV30; tentatively, D is TRBD1 (6 bases). The CDR3 is 15 residues long. CDR1 GTSNPN and CDR2 SVGIG come from the germline V gene (reference sequence). V lost 2 bases and J lost 4, with 15 bases in between. The CDR3 coding sequence is TGTGCCTGGAGTCGACAGGTTGCGGGCGGAAACACCATATATTTT. Protein: CAWSRQVAGGNTIYF.

The table lists this clonotype with a few counts. V gene TRBV12-3 or TRBV12-4 combines with J gene TRBJ2-1; TRBD2 aligns across 7 bases. V trimming: 3 bases; J trimming: 7 bases; junction bases outside the gene matches: 12. The CDR3 totals 16 residues. CDR3 sequence reads: CASSFLRLAEGNEQFF. The CDR3 region has the DNA TGTGCCAGCAGTTTTTTACGGCTAGCGGAAGGGAATGAGCAGTTCTTC.

This clonotype was detected a few times. This sequence joins TRBV29-1 and TRBJ2-3; D ambiguous. The CDR3 extends over 12 amino acids. CDR1 and CDR2 from the germline V gene are SQVTM and ANQGSEA. V was trimmed by 6 bases and J by 4 bases, leaving 11 bases between them. The CDR3 DNA reads as TGCAGCGTGGAGACGGGCCCAGATACGCAGTATTTT. It is translated as CSVETGPDTQYF.

The sample holds many counts of this clonotype. CDR3 coding DNA: TGTGCCAGCAGTTTAGACCCTAACTATGGCTACACCTTC. This sequence encodes CASSLDPNYGYTF. The rearrangement joins TRBV12-3 or TRBV12-4 to TRBJ1-2; D unclear. This CDR3 has 13 amino acids. Trimming stripped 1 base from V and 0 bases from J, with 3 bases between.

This clonotype was counted a few times. J is TRBJ2-3 and V is TRBV9; 14 bases line up with TRBD2. Germline V lookup: CDR1 SGDLS, CDR2 YYNGEE. This CDR3 region has 17 residues. The trim removed 4 bases at V and 10 bases at J, leaving 14 bases unmatched. The CDR3 spells CASSSTPGTSGSVAQYF. The DNA for the CDR3 is TGTGCCAGCAGCTCAACTCCCGGGACTAGCGGGAGTGTAGCGCAGTATTTT.

This clonotype was counted a few times. The chain recombines TRBV15 with TRBJ2-5, with D perhaps matching TRBD1 (6 bases). V was clipped by 1 base and J by 2 bases, with 11 bases between them. The germline CDR1 and CDR2 sequences are LNHNV and YYDKDF (reference sequence). The CDR3 spans 15 residues. CDR3 nucleotides: TGTGCCACCAGCAGAGGGGGACAAGGACAAGAGACCCAGTACTTC. Translating gives CATSRGGQGQETQYF.

This clonotype has more than one count but fewer than ten. The V gene is TRBV25-1, the J gene TRBJ2-7, with D hard to call. CDR1 is MGHDK, CDR2 SYGVNS, per germline. Trimming took off 1 base at V and 5 bases at J, with 9 bases between the two ends. The CDR3 extends over 13 amino acids. The chain's CDR3 is CASSEFAGNEQYF. The CDR3 DNA reads TGTGCCAGCAGTGAATTCGCAGGTAACGAGCAGTACTTC.

The V call is TRBV20-1, the J call TRBJ2-7; D unresolved. Germline-derived CDR1 and CDR2 are DFQATT and SNEGSKA (reference sequence). This CDR3 region has 15 residues. V lost 6 bases and J 3 bases, leaving 21 bases between the germline ends. For the CDR3, the DNA is TGCAGTGCCCATCGGCAGGTGGGGTCAGGCTACGAGCAGTACTTC. Its translation is CSAHRQVGSGYEQYF.

V is TRBV6-1 and J is TRBJ2-7; D tentatively fits TRBD1 or TRBD2 (5 bases each). Germline CDR1 is MNHNS and CDR2 is SASEGT. V shed 2 bases and J shed 6 bases, with 14 bases lying between them. The CDR3 sequence is 14 residues long. Written as DNA, the CDR3 is TGTGCCAGCAGTGAATCCGGGGCATTCTCCGAGCAGTACTTC. Amino acids: CASSESGAFSEQYF.

The V and J genes are TRBV12-5 and TRBJ1-2; D is perhaps TRBD1 (5 bases). Per the germline V gene, CDR1 is LGHNT and CDR2 is FRNRAP. The CDR3 is 12 residues long. V gave up 5 bases and J gave up 11 bases, with 15 bases separating them. The CDR3 is CASGPGTVRYTF. In nucleotides, the CDR3 is TGTGCTAGTGGTCCCGGGACCGTCAGGTACACCTTC.

The gene calls are TRBV4-2 and TRBJ2-1, with 9 positions matching TRBD2. Per germline, CDR1 LGHNA and CDR2 YNFKEQ. This CDR3 contains 16 residues. J gave up 6 bases and V 1 base, and 7 bases lay outside the gene matches. CDR3 sequence: CASSQGAGGPFNEQFF. The DNA for the CDR3 is TGTGCCAGCAGCCAAGGGGCGGGAGGGCCTTTCAATGAGCAGTTCTTC.

This chain links TRBV7-9 with TRBJ2-5, with D perhaps TRBD2 (5 bases). The length of the CDR3 is 12 residues. The germline CDR1 and CDR2 sequences are SEHNR and FQNEAQ (reference sequence). The V and J ends lost 8 bases and 2 bases respectively, with 9 bases between them. The CDR3 nucleotides are TGTGCCAGCGGAGGCTTACAAGAGACCCAGTACTTC. Translating gives CASGGLQETQYF.